This T cell receptor (beta chain) is drawn from a study of human T cells and chemical hapten exposure (dated by TCRdb to about 2021). For context, the study as a whole: For sensitization, 2% DPC in acetone was applied to a 2 cm by 2 cm area of upper inner arm skin. Patients additionally received weekly therapeutic DPC doses to the scalp throughout the approximately 22-week study period. Patch testing was done on the upper back using Finn chambers containing 0.01% DPC, and results were scored after 6 days according to International Contact Dermatitis Research Group standards. Alopecia areata with under or over 50% scalp involvement, alopecia totalis and alopecia universalis were represented in the patient cohort, which was mostly female. Libraries were pooled for sequencing, and per-sample TCR yields varied mainly because of small differences in library volumes within the pool. The study tracked peripheral blood TCR repertoire changes in vivo during primary and secondary sensitization to the hapten diphenylcyclopropenone (DPC) in alopecia patients. Blood samples were taken from patients before sensitization (week 0) and at 2, 6 and about 24 weeks after DPC sensitization. For TCR sequencing, blood came from some 31 alopecia patients at anywhere from one to four time points (pre-sensitization, 2, 6 and 24 weeks). Broader findings and caveats from the paper: Patch test score was positively correlated with the number of PT1 expanded TCRs, with significance at thresholds 8, 16 and 32 but not at 4. Repeated subsampling changed both the strength of the expansion versus patch-test correlation and the threshold at which that correlation became significant. DPC sensitization did not change how many TCRs were above 1 in 1000 frequency, and no evidence was found of alterations in global repertoire structure. Because every patient had alopecia, a presumed autoimmune disease, the patients' immune response might differ from that of healthy individuals. Significantly more large CDR3 similarity clusters were formed by expanded TCRs than by pre-sensitization or healthy control sets, consistent with antigen-driven responses.

This clonotype was detected ten times or more. What antigen it recognizes has not been identified. No quality values exist for individual bases; no much larger clone is one base distant. Sequences GTSNPN (CDR1) and SVGIG (CDR2) are obtained from the germline V gene (reference sequence). The CDR3 runs 15 amino acids, cysteine and phenylalanine included. Only the CDR3 DNA stays, 45 bases, in frame from base 1. V was cut back by 3 bases and J by 6 bases, leaving a gap of 17 bases between them. The time point label for this specimen denotes: patch test 2, 6 weeks after DPC sensitization. The treatment or condition tag for this specimen amounts to: therapeutic diphenylcyclopropenone sensitization with weekly scalp DPC. At each patch-test visit, blood was drawn before the patch test was applied. Patients were eligible if aged 18 to 70, diagnosed with alopecia and judged suitable for DPC therapy, and pregnant patients were excluded. Total RNA was extracted from unfractionated whole blood collected in Tempus Blood RNA tubes.

Receptors were amplified or captured by RACE. For sequencing, a NextSeq 500 was employed. During library preparation, unique molecular identifiers were attached to individual cDNA molecules so that TCRs could be counted quantitatively and reproducibly. For every blood RNA sample, sequencing covered both the TCR alpha and TCR beta chains. The authors' analysis ran thus. A median of roughly 99,000 TCRs per sample was observed, with a range of 23,224 to 690,600. The Decombinator software suite was used to annotate V, J and CDR3 in the TCR reads. Every sample was subsampled to the same number of TCRs (28,000) for the PS versus PT1 abundance plots. TCRs were defined as expanded if absent before sensitization and observed at least eight times at the 2-week time point. Using fastp at Q25 and MiXCR, TCRdb reprocessed the public reads and kept productive beta chains. Duplicate CDR3 protein sequences are folded into a single record with the most common DNA and genes. The V and J calls shown here were made by TCRdb, not taken from the authors' results. For this sample there are about 96,000 distinct CDR3 sequences; 9.3% appear just once. The top ten constitute just over 2% of the sample.

Specimen: whole blood, collected in connection with sensitization to the hapten diphenylcyclopropenone (DPC). The chain employs TRBV30 and TRBJ2-2; the best D guess is TRBD2, with 6 bases matching. The sequence was collected from a woman aged 40 to 50 with alopecia areata. Some clones in this sample may be carry-over from other donors' samples. The DNA reads as follows: TGTGCCTGGAGCCCTAAAATCAGGGACTCCGGGGAGCTGTTTTTT. This codes for CAWSPKIRDSGELFF.